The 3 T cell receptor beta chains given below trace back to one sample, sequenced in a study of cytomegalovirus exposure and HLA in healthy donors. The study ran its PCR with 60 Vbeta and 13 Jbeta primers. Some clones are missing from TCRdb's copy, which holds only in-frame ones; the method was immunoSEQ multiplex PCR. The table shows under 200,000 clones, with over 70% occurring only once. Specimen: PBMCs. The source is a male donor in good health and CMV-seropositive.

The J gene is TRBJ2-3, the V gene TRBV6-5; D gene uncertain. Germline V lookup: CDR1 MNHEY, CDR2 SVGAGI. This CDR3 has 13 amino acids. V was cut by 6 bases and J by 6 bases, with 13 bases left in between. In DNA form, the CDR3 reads TGTGCCAGCAGACCGTCAAGCGAGGATACGCAGTATTTT. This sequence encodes CASRPSSEDTQYF.

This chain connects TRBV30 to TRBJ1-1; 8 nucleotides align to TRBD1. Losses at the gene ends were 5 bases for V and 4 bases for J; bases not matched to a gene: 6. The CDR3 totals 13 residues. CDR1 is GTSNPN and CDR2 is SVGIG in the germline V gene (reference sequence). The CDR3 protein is CAWETGGGTEAFF. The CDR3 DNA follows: TGTGCCTGGGAAACAGGGGGAGGCACTGAAGCTTTCTTT.

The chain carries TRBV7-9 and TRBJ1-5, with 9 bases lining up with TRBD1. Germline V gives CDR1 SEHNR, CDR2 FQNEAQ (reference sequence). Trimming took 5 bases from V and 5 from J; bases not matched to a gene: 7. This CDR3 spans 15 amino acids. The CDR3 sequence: CASSAGTGLDQPQHF. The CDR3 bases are TGTGCCAGCAGCGCCGGGACAGGGTTGGATCAGCCCCAGCATTTT.